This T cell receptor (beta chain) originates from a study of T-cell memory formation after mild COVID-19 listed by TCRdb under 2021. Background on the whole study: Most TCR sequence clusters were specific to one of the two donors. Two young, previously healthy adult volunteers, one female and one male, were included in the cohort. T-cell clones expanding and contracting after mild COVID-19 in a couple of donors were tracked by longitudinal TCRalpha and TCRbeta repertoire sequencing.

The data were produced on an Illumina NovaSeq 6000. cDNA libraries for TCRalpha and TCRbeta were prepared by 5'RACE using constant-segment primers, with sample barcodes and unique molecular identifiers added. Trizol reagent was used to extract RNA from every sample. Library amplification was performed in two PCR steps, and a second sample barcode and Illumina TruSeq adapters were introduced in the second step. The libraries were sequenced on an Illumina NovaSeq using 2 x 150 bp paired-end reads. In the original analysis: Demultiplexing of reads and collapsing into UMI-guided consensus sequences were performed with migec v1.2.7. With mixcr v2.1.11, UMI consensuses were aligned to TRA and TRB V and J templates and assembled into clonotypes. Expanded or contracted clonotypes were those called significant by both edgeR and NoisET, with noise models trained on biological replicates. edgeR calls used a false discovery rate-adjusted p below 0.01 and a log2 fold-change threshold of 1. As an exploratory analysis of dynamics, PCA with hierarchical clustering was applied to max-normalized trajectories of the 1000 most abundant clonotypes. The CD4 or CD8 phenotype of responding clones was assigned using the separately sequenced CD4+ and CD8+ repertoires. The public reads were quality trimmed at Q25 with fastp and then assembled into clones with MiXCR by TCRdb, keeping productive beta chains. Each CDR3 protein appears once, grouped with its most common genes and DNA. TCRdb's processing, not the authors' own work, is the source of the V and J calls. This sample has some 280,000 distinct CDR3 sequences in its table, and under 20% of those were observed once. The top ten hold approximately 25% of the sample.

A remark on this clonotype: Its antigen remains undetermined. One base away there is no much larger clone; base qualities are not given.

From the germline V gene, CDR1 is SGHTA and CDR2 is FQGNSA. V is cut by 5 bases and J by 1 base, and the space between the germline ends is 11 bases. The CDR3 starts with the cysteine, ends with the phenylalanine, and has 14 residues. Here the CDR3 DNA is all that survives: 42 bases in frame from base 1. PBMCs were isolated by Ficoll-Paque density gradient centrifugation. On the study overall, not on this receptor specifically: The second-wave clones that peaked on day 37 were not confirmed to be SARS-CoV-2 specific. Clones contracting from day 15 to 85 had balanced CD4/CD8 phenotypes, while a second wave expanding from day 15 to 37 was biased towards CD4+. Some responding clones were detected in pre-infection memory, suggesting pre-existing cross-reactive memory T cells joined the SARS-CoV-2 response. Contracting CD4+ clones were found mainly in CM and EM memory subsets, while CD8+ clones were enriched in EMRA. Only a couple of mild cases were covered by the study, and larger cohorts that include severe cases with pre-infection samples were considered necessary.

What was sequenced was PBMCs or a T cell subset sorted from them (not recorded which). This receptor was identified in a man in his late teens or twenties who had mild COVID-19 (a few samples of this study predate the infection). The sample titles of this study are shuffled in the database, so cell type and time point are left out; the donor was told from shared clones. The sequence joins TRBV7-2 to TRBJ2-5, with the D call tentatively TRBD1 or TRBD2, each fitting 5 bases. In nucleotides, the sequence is TGTGCCAGCAGCCCACGGGACCTCCAAGAGACCCAGTACTTC. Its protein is CASSPRDLQETQYF.